A selection of T cell receptor beta chains follows, all from one sample in a study of blood T cells in healthy people across ages. TCRdb re-called the 5' RACE reads through MiXCR, storing one row per CDR3 protein. The top ten clones hold roughly 24% of a sample with fewer than 2,000,000 distinct CDR3 sequences, approximately 39% of them seen once. Sequencing used blood. Receptor source: a human donor in good health. CDR3s include the opening cysteine and the closing phenylalanine or tryptophan. D genes are given only for firm matches. Expanded clones get a size class; other rows say once, few or many, or leave the size out.

NA,NA,TRBJ2-7,TRBV6-2/TRBV6-3,TGTGCCAGCAGTAATGGGGACACTTACTACGAGCAGTACTTC,CASSNGDTYYEQYF
NA,NA,TRBJ1-6,TRBV4-3,TGCGCCAGCAGCCAGGGGCCTTTAAATTCACCCCTCCACTTT,CASSQGPLNSPLHF
NA,NA,TRBJ1-1,TRBV20-1,TGCAGTGCTAGTAAGGGTGAAGCTTTCTTT,CSASKGEAFF
NA,NA,TRBJ2-3,TRBV29-1,TGCAGCGTTTTGGGCCGCTCCTACGAGCAGTATTTT,CSVLGRSYEQYF
TRBD1,NA,TRBJ2-1,TRBV29-1,TGCAGCGTTACCCAGGGACAGCTCAATGAGCAGTTCTTC,CSVTQGQLNEQFF
NA,NA,TRBJ2-5,TRBV3-1,TGTGCCAGCGGTGACGGGGGTCTTGGAGAGACCCAGTACTTC,CASGDGGLGETQYF
NA,many,TRBJ2-6,TRBV6-2/TRBV6-3,TGTGCCAGCAGTTACTCAGGCGGAGGGGCCAACGTCCTGACTTTC,CASSYSGGGANVLTF
NA,NA,TRBJ1-2,TRBV12-3/TRBV12-4,TGTGCCAGCCTGTCTGCTGGACTCAGTCACCATGGCTACACCTTC,CASLSAGLSHHGYTF
NA,few,TRBJ1-5,TRBV9,TGTGCCAGCAGCGTAGATGGGACCCAGCCCCAGCATTTT,CASSVDGTQPQHF
TRBD2,NA,TRBJ2-1,TRBV6-6,TGTGCCATCGCTGATGCGGCGGGGGGGTACAATGAGCAGTTCTTC,CAIADAAGGYNEQFF
NA,NA,TRBJ1-2,TRBV12-3/TRBV12-4,TGTGCCAGCAGTCTCCGGACGGAGGATGGCTACACCTTC,CASSLRTEDGYTF
TRBD1,few,TRBJ2-7,TRBV28,TGTGCCAGCAGTTTTGGACAGGCCTACGAGCAGGACTTC,CASSFGQAYEQDF
NA,NA,TRBJ2-5,TRBV20-1,TGCAGTGCTAGAGTACCAGGGGGGGAGACCCAGTACTTC,CSARVPGGETQYF
NA,NA,TRBJ1-6,TRBV28,TGTGCCAGCAGTTCCAACGCCCCTAAATCACCCCTCCACTTT,CASSSNAPKSPLHF
NA,few,TRBJ1-4,TRBV12-3/TRBV12-4,TGTGCCAGCAGTTTTTGGGACGACGCTAGACTGTTTTTT,CASSFWDDARLFF
TRBD1,NA,TRBJ2-7,TRBV29-1,TGCAGCGTTGGACAGGGAGATTTATACGAGCAGTACTTC,CSVGQGDLYEQYF
TRBD1,many,TRBJ2-1,TRBV5-1,TGCGCCAGCAGCGTTGGTGGGACAGGAGTTGGGAATGAGCAGTTCTTC,CASSVGGTGVGNEQFF
NA,NA,TRBJ1-5,TRBV20-1,TGCAGTGCTAGAGAAGGACCGGGACAGCCCCAGCATTTT,CSAREGPGQPQHF
TRBD2,NA,TRBJ2-7,TRBV2,TGTGCCAGCAAGGTAGCGGGGGGGACATACGAGCAGTACTTC,CASKVAGGTYEQYF
NA,many,TRBJ2-5,TRBV12-3/TRBV12-4,TGTGCCAGCAGCTCCGACGGGACCCAGTACTTC,CASSSDGTQYF
TRBD2,NA,TRBJ2-1,TRBV10-3,TGTGCCATCAGTGAGTCGGGAGGGAGGGTTACTGAGCAGTTCTTC,CAISESGGRVTEQFF
NA,NA,TRBJ2-3,TRBV2,TGTGCCAGCAGCGGACAGTTCGCCAGTACGCAGTATTTT,CASSGQFASTQYF
NA,NA,TRBJ1-1,TRBV18,TGTGCCAGCTCCCAGCAGGGAAAGGTTGAAGCTTTCTTT,CASSQQGKVEAFF
TRBD1,few,TRBJ2-1,TRBV7-9,TGTGCCAGCAGCTACGATACCGGGACAGGGTATGGTGGGCAGTTCTTC,CASSYDTGTGYGGQFF
NA,NA,TRBJ1-2,TRBV28,TGTGCCAGCAGTCCCTACCAGGGTTTCTATGGCTACACCTTC,CASSPYQGFYGYTF
NA,few,TRBJ2-7,TRBV7-9,TGTGCCAGCAGCTTAGAACAGGGACACGAGCAGTACTTC,CASSLEQGHEQYF
TRBD1,NA,TRBJ2-1,TRBV6-2/TRBV6-3,TGTGCCAGCATACGGCGAGGGGACAGACTGTACGAGCAGTTCTTC,CASIRRGDRLYEQFF
NA,NA,TRBJ2-2,TRBV12-3/TRBV12-4,TGTGCCAGCAGTAAGCAGCAGGGGAGCACCGGGGAGCTGTTTTTT,CASSKQQGSTGELFF
NA,NA,TRBJ1-5,TRBV7-2,TGTGCCAGCAGCCGCGAGGGGACAAGACAGCATTTT,CASSREGTRQHF
NA,few,TRBJ2-3,TRBV4-3,TGCGCCAGCAGTCGAAGTCCAAGCACAGATACGCAGTATTTT,CASSRSPSTDTQYF
NA,NA,TRBJ2-6,TRBV4-2,TGTGCCAGCAGCCAAGGGGGCCTTGGGACCAACGTCCTGACTTTC,CASSQGGLGTNVLTF
NA,NA,TRBJ2-1,TRBV9,TGTGCCAGCAGCGCAAGGACTAACAATGAGCAGTTCTTC,CASSARTNNEQFF
NA,few,TRBJ2-7,TRBV7-8,TGTGCCAGCAGCTTAGGTAGGGGCGAGATCTCCTACGAGCAGTACTTC,CASSLGRGEISYEQYF
NA,NA,TRBJ1-2,TRBV12-3/TRBV12-4,TGTGCCACCGACCGACTGGGCTATGGCTACACCTTC,CATDRLGYGYTF
TRBD2,NA,TRBJ2-1,TRBV20-1,TGCAGTGCTTCTCCTCCGCCACGGGGGGTGATGAATGAGCAGTTCTTC,CSASPPPRGVMNEQFF
NA,few,TRBJ1-6,TRBV7-9,TGTGCCAGCAGCTTAGTAGACGGGAATTCACCCCTCCACTTT,CASSLVDGNSPLHF
TRBD1,few,TRBJ2-4,TRBV6-5,TGTGCCAGCAGCCTAGGGACAGGGGGATGGTACATTCAGTACTTC,CASSLGTGGWYIQYF
TRBD1,NA,TRBJ1-1,TRBV7-2,TGTGCCAGCACTCGTTGGGAGGGACAGGGGTTCACTGAAGCTTTCTTT,CASTRWEGQGFTEAFF
TRBD1,once,TRBJ2-3,TRBV7-8,TGTGCCAGCAGCCCCACCGCCGGGACAGCCACAGATACGCAGTATTTT,CASSPTAGTATDTQYF
NA,NA,TRBJ1-1,TRBV5-1,TGCGCCAGCAGCTTGGCCCGGACCTCTGAAGCTTTCTTT,CASSLARTSEAFF
NA,few,TRBJ1-1,TRBV7-2,TGTGCCAGCAGCCCCGGAGGGGTCACTGAAGCTTTCTTT,CASSPGGVTEAFF
NA,NA,TRBJ2-1,TRBV12-5,TGTGCTAGTGGTTTGAACATCCTGTTAGAGGGTAAAGATTTGAGCTCCTACAATGAGCAGTTCTTC,CASGLNILLEGKDLSSYNEQFF
NA,once,TRBJ2-5,TRBV6-5,TGTGCCAGCAGTTACTCGGCTCTTGGGAGCGGGTGGTCGAAAGAGACCCAGTACTTC,CASSYSALGSGWSKETQYF
NA,NA,TRBJ2-3,TRBV4-3,TGCGCCAGCAGCCCAGAGGCGGGCGCGAACACAGATACGCAGTATTTT,CASSPEAGANTDTQYF
NA,NA,TRBJ1-1,TRBV7-9,TGTGCCAGCAGCTTAGTAGCCGTTACTGAAGCTTTCTTT,CASSLVAVTEAFF
NA,NA,TRBJ2-5,TRBV20-1,TGCAGCGGGGGAAAAGAGACCCAGTACTTC,CSGGKETQYF